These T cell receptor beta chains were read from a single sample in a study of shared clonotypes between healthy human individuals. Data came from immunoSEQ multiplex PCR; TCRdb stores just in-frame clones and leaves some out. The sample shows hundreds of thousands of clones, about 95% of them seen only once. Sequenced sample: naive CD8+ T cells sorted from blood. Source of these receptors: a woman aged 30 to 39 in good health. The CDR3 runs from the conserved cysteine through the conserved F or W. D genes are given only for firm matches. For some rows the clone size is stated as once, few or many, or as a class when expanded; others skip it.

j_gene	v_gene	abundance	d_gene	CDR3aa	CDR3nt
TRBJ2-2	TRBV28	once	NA	CASSLFRGGNTNTGELFF	TGTGCCAGCAGTTTATTTAGGGGCGGGAATACGAACACCGGGGAGCTGTTTTTT
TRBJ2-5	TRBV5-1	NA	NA	CASSSRGEETQYF	TGCGCCAGCAGCTCTCGCGGGGAGGAGACCCAGTACTTC
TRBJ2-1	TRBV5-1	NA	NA	CASSSSGRRLRDNEQFF	TGCGCCAGCAGCTCGTCGGGGAGGCGGCTACGCGACAATGAGCAGTTCTTC
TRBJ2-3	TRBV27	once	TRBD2	CASSFPSGYPDTQYF	TGTGCCAGCAGTTTCCCTAGCGGGTACCCAGATACGCAGTATTTT
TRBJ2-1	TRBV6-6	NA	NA	CASSPSGEQFF	TGTGCCAGCAGCCCTAGTGGGGAGCAGTTCTTC
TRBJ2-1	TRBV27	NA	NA	CASSLGGWDEQFF	TGTGCCAGCAGTTTAGGGGGCTGGGATGAGCAGTTCTTC
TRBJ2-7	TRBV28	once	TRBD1	CASSLYPDRGPRYEQYF	TGTGCCAGCAGTTTATATCCTGACAGGGGACCCCGATACGAGCAGTACTTC
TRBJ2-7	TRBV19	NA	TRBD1	CASGTGPYEQYF	TGTGCCAGCGGGACAGGGCCCTACGAGCAGTACTTC
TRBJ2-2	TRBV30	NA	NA	CAWSVPLHVVGELFF	TGTGCCTGGAGTGTACCGCTTCATGTTGTCGGGGAGCTGTTTTTT
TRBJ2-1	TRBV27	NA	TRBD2	CASSPNRPAGESYNEQFF	TGTGCCAGCAGTCCCAACCGGCCAGCGGGAGAATCGTACAATGAGCAGTTCTTC
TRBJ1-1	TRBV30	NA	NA	CAWSEGHAAFF	TGTGCCTGGAGTGAAGGGCACGCCGCTTTCTTT
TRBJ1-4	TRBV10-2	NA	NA	CASGDGQGKLFF	TGCGCCAGCGGAGATGGTCAGGGAAAACTGTTTTTT
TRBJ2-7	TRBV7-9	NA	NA	CASGHPGAGEQYF	TGTGCCAGCGGCCACCCAGGGGCCGGCGAGCAGTACTTC
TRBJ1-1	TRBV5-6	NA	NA	CASSLNTLNTEAFF	TGTGCCAGCAGCTTAAACACCTTGAACACTGAAGCTTTCTTT
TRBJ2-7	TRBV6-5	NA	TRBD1	CASSRQGSSYEQYF	TGTGCCAGCAGCCGACAGGGGTCCTCCTACGAGCAGTACTTC
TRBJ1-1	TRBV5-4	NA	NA	CASSLGHTEAFF	TGTGCCAGCAGCTTGGGGCACACTGAAGCTTTCTTT
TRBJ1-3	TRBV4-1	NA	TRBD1	CASSQEIGQALSGNTIYF	TGCGCCAGCAGCCAAGAAATTGGACAGGCCCTCTCTGGAAACACCATATATTTT
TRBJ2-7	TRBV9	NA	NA	CASSTELGTGEQYF	TGTGCCAGCAGCACGGAATTGGGGACGGGCGAGCAGTACTTC
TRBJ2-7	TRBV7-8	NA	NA	CASSWSGRDSRASYEQYF	TGTGCCAGCAGCTGGTCAGGCCGGGACTCCCGCGCTTCCTACGAGCAGTACTTC
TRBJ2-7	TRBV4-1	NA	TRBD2	CASSPSGSIYEQYF	TGCGCCAGCAGCCCTAGCGGGAGTATCTACGAGCAGTACTTC
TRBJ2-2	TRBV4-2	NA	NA	CASSQTTSFTGELFF	TGTGCCAGCAGCCAAACTACTAGTTTCACCGGGGAGCTGTTTTTT
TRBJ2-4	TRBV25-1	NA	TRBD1	CASSEYGQGNIQYF	TGTGCCAGCAGTGAATATGGACAGGGAAACATTCAGTACTTC
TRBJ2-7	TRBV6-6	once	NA	CASSSGPQYEQYF	TGTGCCAGCAGTTCGGGACCCCAGTACGAGCAGTACTTC
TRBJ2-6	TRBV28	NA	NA	CASIIRSSGANVLTF	TGTGCCAGCATTATACGGAGCTCTGGGGCCAACGTCCTGACTTTC
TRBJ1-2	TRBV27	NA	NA	CASSLSSETGYGYTF	TGTGCCAGCAGTTTATCGTCGGAGACGGGCTATGGCTACACCTTC
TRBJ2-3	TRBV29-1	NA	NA	CSGDPGDTQYF	TGCAGCGGAGACCCCGGAGATACGCAGTATTTT
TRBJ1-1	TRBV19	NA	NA	CASSSPNMGMNTEAFF	TGTGCCAGTAGTAGCCCGAATATGGGAATGAACACTGAAGCTTTCTTT
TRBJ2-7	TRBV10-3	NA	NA	CAVRPESSYEQYF	TGTGCGGTACGCCCGGAGAGCTCCTACGAGCAGTACTTC
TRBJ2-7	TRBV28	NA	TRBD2	CASSPRWTSGRTWTYEQYF	TGTGCCAGCAGTCCCAGATGGACTAGCGGGAGAACTTGGACCTACGAGCAGTACTTC
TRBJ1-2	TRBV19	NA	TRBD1	CASTFQGADYGYTF	TGTGCCAGTACCTTCCAGGGGGCGGACTATGGCTACACCTTC
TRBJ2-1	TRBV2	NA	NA	CASIREASVRNEQFF	TGTGCCAGCATAAGGGAGGCTAGCGTAAGAAATGAGCAGTTCTTC
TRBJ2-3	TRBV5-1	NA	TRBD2	CASSSGTSSRDTQYF	TGCGCCAGCAGTTCCGGGACTAGCTCGCGGGATACGCAGTATTTT
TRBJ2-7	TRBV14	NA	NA	CASSQVTSPTYEQYF	TGTGCCAGCAGCCAAGTAACAAGCCCTACCTACGAGCAGTACTTC
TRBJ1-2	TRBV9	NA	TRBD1	CASSGGGTEQNYGYTF	TGTGCCAGCAGCGGAGGAGGGACAGAACAAAACTATGGCTACACCTTC
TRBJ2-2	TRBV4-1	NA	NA	CASSQEPASGELFF	TGCGCCAGCAGCCAAGAACCAGCTTCCGGGGAGCTGTTTTTT
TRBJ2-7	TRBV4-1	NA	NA	CASSQASGMSYEQYF	TGCGCCAGCAGCCAAGCATCAGGGATGTCCTACGAGCAGTACTTC
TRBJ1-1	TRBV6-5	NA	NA	CASSGPEAFF	TGTGCCAGCAGTGGGCCTGAAGCTTTCTTT
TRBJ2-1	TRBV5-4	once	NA	CASSLGGFYEQFF	TGTGCCAGCAGCCTGGGCGGCTTTTATGAGCAGTTCTTC
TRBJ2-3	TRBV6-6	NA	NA	CASSLGGDTQYF	TGTGCCAGCAGTCTCGGAGGAGATACGCAGTATTTT
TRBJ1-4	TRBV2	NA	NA	CASRGGEKLFF	TGTGCCAGCAGGGGAGGTGAAAAACTGTTTTTT
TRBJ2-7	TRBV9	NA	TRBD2	CASSPGTSVQYF	TGTGCCAGCAGCCCCGGGACTAGCGTGCAGTACTTC
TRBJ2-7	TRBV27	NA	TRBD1	CASRGGEAEQYF	TGTGCCTCCCGAGGGGGCGAGGCCGAGCAGTACTTC
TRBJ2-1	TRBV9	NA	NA	CASSVEWTAYNEQFF	TGTGCCAGCAGCGTAGAATGGACAGCCTACAATGAGCAGTTCTTC
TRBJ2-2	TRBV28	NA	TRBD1	CASRWTGPTGELFF	TGTGCCAGCAGATGGACAGGTCCCACCGGGGAGCTGTTTTTT
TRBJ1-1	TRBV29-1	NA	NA	CSVDDPGLPNTEAFF	TGCAGCGTTGATGACCCGGGACTGCCGAACACTGAAGCTTTCTTT
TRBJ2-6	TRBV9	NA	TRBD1	CASSVDLEGQGFSGANVLTF	TGTGCCAGCAGCGTAGATTTAGAGGGACAGGGTTTTTCTGGGGCCAACGTCCTGACTTTC
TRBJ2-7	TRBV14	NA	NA	CASSQGQGPYEQYF	TGTGCCAGCAGCCAAGGGCAGGGACCCTACGAGCAGTACTTC
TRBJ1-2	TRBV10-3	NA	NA	CAISESGANYGYTF	TGTGCCATCAGTGAGTCAGGGGCTAACTATGGCTACACCTTC
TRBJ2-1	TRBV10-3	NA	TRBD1	CAISESWTGADNEQFF	TGTGCCATCAGTGAGTCCTGGACAGGGGCCGACAATGAGCAGTTCTTC
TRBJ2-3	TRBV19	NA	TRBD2	CASSIWSSGSSDTQYF	TGTGCCAGTAGTATTTGGTCTAGCGGGAGCTCAGATACGCAGTATTTT
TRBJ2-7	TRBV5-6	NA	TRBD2	CASSSGLETYEQYF	TGTGCCAGCAGCTCCGGACTAGAAACCTACGAGCAGTACTTC
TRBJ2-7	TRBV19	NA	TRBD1	CASSIYGTGYEQYF	TGTGCCAGTAGTATTTACGGGACAGGATACGAGCAGTACTTC
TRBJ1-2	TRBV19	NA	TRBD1	CASSDRDRIVNYGYTF	TGTGCCAGTAGTGACAGGGACAGGATCGTTAACTATGGCTACACCTTC
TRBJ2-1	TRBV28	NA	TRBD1	CASSTGGSEQFF	TGTGCCAGCAGTACAGGGGGTTCGGAGCAGTTCTTC
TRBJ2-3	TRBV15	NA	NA	CATSRDLRGNEDTQYF	TGTGCCACCAGCAGAGATCTGAGAGGGAACGAGGATACGCAGTATTTT